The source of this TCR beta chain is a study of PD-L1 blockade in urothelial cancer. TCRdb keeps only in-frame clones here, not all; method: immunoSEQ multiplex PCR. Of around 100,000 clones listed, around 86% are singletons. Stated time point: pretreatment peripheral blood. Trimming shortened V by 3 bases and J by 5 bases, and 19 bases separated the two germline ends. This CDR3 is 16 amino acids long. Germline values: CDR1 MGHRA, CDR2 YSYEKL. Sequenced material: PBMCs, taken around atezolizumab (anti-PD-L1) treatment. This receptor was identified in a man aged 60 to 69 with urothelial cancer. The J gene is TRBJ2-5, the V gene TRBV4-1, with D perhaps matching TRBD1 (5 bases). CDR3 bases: TGCGCCAGCAGCCAGGGGCTCGTGGATTTCGGGGAGACCCAGTACTTC. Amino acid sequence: CASSQGLVDFGETQYF.